This TCR beta chain was found in a study of T cells after yellow fever vaccination. Study outcomes and limitations: The presence of abundant clonotypes contaminating from the bulk population was possible in FACS-sorted repertoires. The booster saw the reappearance of most primary-vaccination clones (approximately 96% CD4, 80% to 90% CD8).

TCRdb reprocessed the 5' RACE reads via MiXCR and lists one record per CDR3 protein. The data show a few hundred thousand distinct CDR3 sequences, 7% to 10% seen once. At least ten counts were recorded for this clonotype. Its antigen remains unknown. Germline V lookup: CDR1 KGHSH, CDR2 LQKENI. The ends were cut back, 3 bases at V and 2 bases at J, with 13 bases in the middle. The CDR3 contains 15 residues. Sample: PBMCs, taken about 49 days after the first yellow fever vaccination. The genes are TRBV18 and TRBJ2-5; TRBD1 might be the D (6 bases). The sequence was obtained from a man younger than 35 who received the YFV17D yellow fever vaccine. In DNA, the CDR3 is TGTGCCAGCTCACCTAATCAGGGGACACAAGAGACCCAGTACTTC. Protein sequence: CASSPNQGTQETQYF.